These T cell receptor beta chains were read from a single sample in a study of blood T cell repertoires in COVID-19. Only in-frame clones appear in the TCRdb table, and some are missing; sequencing was by immunoSEQ multiplex PCR. The sample holds around 300,000 clones, 65% to 90% seen once. Sequencing used peripheral blood. These TCRs come from a woman in her 70s with COVID-19, enrolled during active disease. The CDR3 runs from the conserved cysteine through the conserved F or W. The D gene is left open where the match is weak. Size is stated for part of the rows, as once, few or many counts, or as a class when the clone is expanded.

j_call,d_call,v_call,clone_size,cdr3_aa,cdr3_nt
TRBJ2-1,-,TRBV7-6,once,CASSLKAGDNEQFF,TGTGCCAGCAGCTTAAAGGCGGGCGACAATGAGCAGTTCTTC
TRBJ2-3,TRBD1,TRBV7-2,-,CASSRDRWSDTQYF,TGTGCCAGCAGCCGGGACAGGTGGTCAGATACGCAGTATTTT
TRBJ2-1,-,TRBV2,-,CASSGGQGDYNEQFF,TGTGCCAGCAGTGGGGGACAAGGGGACTACAATGAGCAGTTCTTC
TRBJ1-5,TRBD1,TRBV10-3,-,CASSSGTGDLPQHF,TGTGCCTCATCGAGTGGGACAGGGGATCTACCCCAGCATTTT
TRBJ1-1,-,TRBV28,-,CASSSTLGSTEAFF,TGTGCCAGCAGTTCTACCCTAGGGAGCACTGAAGCTTTCTTT
TRBJ1-2,TRBD1,TRBV24-1,-,CATSAGTGGAGLYGYTF,TGTGCCACCAGTGCTGGGACAGGGGGCGCGGGCCTCTATGGCTACACCTTC
TRBJ1-1,-,TRBV12-3/TRBV12-4,-,CASSTSQGSEAFF,TGTGCCAGCAGTACATCGCAGGGGTCTGAAGCTTTCTTT
TRBJ2-3,-,TRBV18,-,CASSPGIAGTDTQYF,TGTGCCAGCTCACCAGGAATAGCGGGCACAGATACGCAGTATTTT
TRBJ2-2,TRBD2,TRBV5-5,-,CASSLPLAGGNTGELFF,TGTGCCAGCAGCTTGCCGCTAGCGGGGGGGAACACCGGGGAGCTGTTTTTT
TRBJ2-2,-,TRBV5-1,once,CASSLPQAGTGELFF,TGCGCCAGCAGCTTGCCACAGGCGGGAACCGGGGAGCTGTTTTTT
TRBJ1-5,-,TRBV21-1,few,CASSTRDRGQPQHF,TGTGCCAGCAGCACCCGGGACAGGGGGCAGCCCCAGCATTTT
TRBJ2-7,TRBD2,TRBV7-2,few,CASTQGGKAGYEQYF,TGTGCCAGCACCCAGGGAGGGAAGGCAGGCTACGAGCAGTACTTC
TRBJ2-7,TRBD1,TRBV7-2,-,CASSSDRGSSYEQYF,TGTGCCAGCAGCTCGGACAGGGGGAGCTCCTACGAGCAGTACTTC
TRBJ1-2,-,TRBV11-2,-,CASSSTVQANYGYTF,TGTGCCAGCAGCTCCACCGTACAGGCCAACTATGGCTACACCTTC
TRBJ1-1,-,TRBV11-2,-,CASRRGGADTEAFF,TGTGCCAGCAGACGCGGGGGGGCGGACACTGAAGCTTTCTTT
TRBJ2-1,-,TRBV3-1/TRBV3-2,-,CASSQGVSGNEQFF,TGTGCCAGCAGCCAAGGGGTTAGCGGCAATGAGCAGTTCTTC
TRBJ1-3,-,TRBV30,-,CAWGSGNTIYF,TGTGCCTGGGGTTCAGGAAACACCATATATTTT
TRBJ2-2,-,TRBV5-8,-,CASSLGEGVDTGELFF,TGTGCCAGCAGCTTGGGCGAAGGGGTAGACACCGGGGAGCTGTTTTTT
TRBJ2-5,-,TRBV12-3/TRBV12-4,once,CASSPGLQETQYF,TGTGCCAGCAGTCCGGGACTCCAGGAGACCCAGTACTTC
TRBJ1-5,TRBD1,TRBV6-6,once,CASSKDRGGSQPQHF,TGTGCCAGCAGCAAGGACAGGGGCGGAAGTCAGCCCCAGCATTTT